One sample yielded the 23 T cell receptor beta chains listed below, sequenced in a study of molecular identifiers for immune sequencing clone quantification. TCRdb re-called the PCR reads with MiXCR, one entry per CDR3 protein. The profile shows just under 650,000 distinct CDR3 sequences, about 20% of them singletons. Sequenced sample: naive CD8+ T cells from blood, with Jurkat cell RNA spiked in. The subset is: FACS-sorted CD8+CD4-CCR7+CD45RA+ naive T cells. The receptors were gathered from a human donor in good health. Some libraries in this study had Jurkat cell RNA spiked in.

This clonotype was found a few times. This rearrangement joins TRBV13 to TRBJ1-5; no reliable D call. The CDR3 is made up of 14 amino acids. V was trimmed by 5 bases and J by 5 bases, leaving 13 bases between them. The germline CDR1 and CDR2 sequences are PRHDT and FYEKMQ (reference sequence). The chain's CDR3 is CASSERGGHQPQHF. DNA of the CDR3: TGTGCCAGCAGCGAACGGGGAGGGCATCAGCCCCAGCATTTT.

This clonotype was counted ten times or more. The genes are TRBV27 and TRBJ2-3, with 10 nucleotides matching TRBD2. This CDR3 is built from 16 residues. Germline-derived CDR1 and CDR2 are MNHEY and SMNVEV (reference sequence). V was pared by 5 bases and J by 4 bases, with 9 bases of the junction left unmatched. CDR3 DNA: TGTGCCAGCAGTCCCGAGCTAGCGGGAGTACCAGATACGCAGTATTTT. This sequence encodes CASSPELAGVPDTQYF.

Ten or more counts support this clonotype. This sequence joins TRBV13 and TRBJ2-3; tentative D call: TRBD2 (5 bases). The CDR3 runs 14 residues. Germline V gene sequence: CDR1 PRHDT, CDR2 FYEKMQ (reference sequence). V lost 3 bases and J lost 3, with 10 bases in between. CDR3 sequence (DNA): TGTGCCAGCAGCTTTCGGGGTGATACAGATACGCAGTATTTT. As protein: CASSFRGDTDTQYF.

This clonotype occurred many times. V and J are TRBV7-6 and TRBJ2-7; 7 nucleotides agree with TRBD1. In germline, CDR1 is SGHVS, CDR2 FNYEAQ. The CDR3 extends over 14 amino acids. The V segment lost 5 bases and the J segment 5 bases; nucleotides outside the gene matches: 9. DNA of the CDR3: TGTGCCAGCAGCCTCCCGGGACAGCCCCACGAGCAGTACTTC. Its translation: CASSLPGQPHEQYF.

The rearrangement joins TRBV30 to TRBJ1-6; D not certain. The V end was cut by 1 base, the J end by 10 bases, with 17 bases between. The CDR3 is 15 amino acids. Germline CDR1 is GTSNPN and CDR2 is SVGIG (reference sequence). Written as DNA, the CDR3 is TGTGCCTGGAGTGACGAGGGCGGCCCGGGCTCACCCCTCCACTTT. This translates into CAWSDEGGPGSPLHF.

This clonotype has a count of ten or more. The CDR3 DNA reads as TGTGCCAGCAGTTCGGGACAGGGGATCACTGAAGCTTTCTTT. Translating it yields CASSSGQGITEAFF. The gene calls are TRBV27 and TRBJ1-1, with 10 positions matching TRBD1. Germline trimming cut 4 bases from V and 4 bases from J; bases unmatched to any gene: 3. The germline CDR1 and CDR2 sequences are MNHEY and SMNVEV (reference sequence). This CDR3 region has 14 residues.

This clonotype was seen a few times. The CDR3 sequence is CASSTTGSRNIQYF. The CDR3 DNA is TGTGCCAGCAGTACGACAGGGTCCAGAAACATTCAGTACTTC. The rearrangement joins TRBV12-3 or TRBV12-4 to TRBJ2-4; 7 bases are shared with TRBD1. The V and J ends lost 5 bases and 6 bases, in that order; junction bases with no gene match: 7. This CDR3 has 14 residues.

Points on this clonotype: Possible read error: a much larger clone is one base away. The CDR3 region is CASSLLTSGRPGELFF. The DNA for the CDR3 is TGTGCCAGCAGCCTCCTAACTAGCGGGAGGCCCGGGGAGCTGTTTTTT. V gene TRBV7-9 combines with J gene TRBJ2-2, with 12 bases identical to TRBD2. This CDR3 is 16 amino acids long. Germline V gives CDR1 SEHNR, CDR2 FQNEAQ (reference sequence). With V trimmed by 5 bases and J by 6 bases, 7 bases remained unmatched.

This clonotype was seen repeatedly, ten times or more. The V and J genes are TRBV4-3 and TRBJ2-5; no firm D call. Germline values: CDR1 LGHNA, CDR2 YSLEER. V was pared by 0 bases and J by 5 bases, with 16 bases between. This CDR3 spans 16 amino acids. In nucleotides, the CDR3 is TGCGCCAGCAGCCAAGATCTGAGCCACCCTCTTGAGACCCAGTACTTC. It encodes CASSQDLSHPLETQYF.

This clonotype was picked up many times. This CDR3 is CASSLGDRANTGELFF. In DNA, the CDR3 is TGCGCCAGCAGCTTGGGGGACAGGGCGAACACCGGGGAGCTGTTTTTT. V is TRBV5-1 and J is TRBJ2-2; TRBD1 aligns across 9 bases. V lost 0 bases and J lost 0; bases outside the gene matches: 0. CDR3 length: 16 residues. CDR1 is SGHRS, CDR2 YFSETQ, per germline.

This clonotype has at least ten counts. The chain employs TRBV19 and TRBJ2-7; no firm D call. The V end was cut by 4 bases, the J end by 1 base, with 8 bases between. The length of the CDR3 is 13 residues. Germline V lookup: CDR1 LNHDA, CDR2 SQIVND (reference sequence). CDR3 DNA sequence: TGTGCCAGTAGTACCCACATTTCCTACGAGCAGTACTTC. Translating it yields CASSTHISYEQYF. The variable domain in full, with the rest retrieved from reference TRBV19 and TRBJ2-7, is DGGITQSPKYLFRKEGQNVTLSCEQNLNHDAMYWYRQDPGQGLRLIYYSQIVNDFQKGDIAEGYSVSREKKESFPLTVTSAQKNPTAFYLCASSTHISYEQYFGPGTRLTVT.

Remarks on this clonotype: An end of the junction does not agree with germline; a read error may underlie this. The genes are TRBV3-1 and TRBJ2-3; the match to TRBD2 covers 15 bases. Per germline, CDR1 LGHDT and CDR2 YNNKEL (reference sequence). This CDR3 has 19 amino acids. The CDR3: CVSSQVGLAGGIETDTQYF. CDR3 coding DNA: TGTGTCAGCAGCCAAGTGGGACTAGCGGGAGGTATTGAAACAGATACGCAGTATTTT.

CDR3 bases: TGTGCCTGGAGTGTACTAGGGAATACGCAGTATTTT. It is translated as CAWSVLGNTQYF. This chain connects TRBV30 to TRBJ2-3; TRBD2 might be the D (5 bases). The CDR3 sequence is 12 residues long. Trimming removed 0 bases at V and 7 bases at J, with 8 bases between. Germline V gene sequence: CDR1 GTSNPN, CDR2 SVGIG (reference sequence).

This clonotype turned up a few times. J is TRBJ2-1 and V is TRBV11-1; the match to TRBD2 covers 8 bases. V gave up 3 bases and J gave up 2 bases; unmatched junction bases: 6. Germline CDR1 and CDR2: SGHAT and FQDESV (reference sequence). This CDR3 spans 16 amino acids. The CDR3 region is CASSFRREGPYNEQFF. As DNA, the CDR3 is TGTGCCAGCAGCTTCCGCCGGGAGGGCCCCTACAATGAGCAGTTCTTC.

This clonotype has only a few counts. The chain is built from TRBV2 and TRBJ2-1, with no clear D. The CDR3 runs 13 residues. Germline V gives CDR1 SNHLY, CDR2 FYNNEI. Between the trimmed V and J ends, which lost 6 bases and 1 base, there was a span of 7 bases. The DNA of the CDR3 is TGTGCCAGCAGGGCTCAATCCTACAATGAGCAGTTCTTC. It translates to CASRAQSYNEQFF.

V gene TRBV30 combines with J gene TRBJ2-1; D remains ambiguous. CDR3 length: 15 residues. Deletions cut 0 bases from V and 2 bases from J, with 11 bases between. Per germline, CDR1 GTSNPN and CDR2 SVGIG (reference sequence). The CDR3 here is CAWSVWSSPYNEQFF. CDR3 nucleotides: TGTGCCTGGAGTGTCTGGTCATCTCCCTACAATGAGCAGTTCTTC.

The table lists this clonotype with many counts. This chain connects TRBV4-3 to TRBJ2-7; D is unresolved. Trimming took off 4 bases at V and 5 bases at J, with 15 bases between the two ends. The CDR3 runs to 14 residues. Looked up from germline, CDR1 is LGHNA and CDR2 is YSLEER. CDR3 residues: CASSPRLGVDEQYF. CDR3 in DNA: TGCGCCAGCAGCCCCCGCTTGGGCGTGGACGAGCAGTACTTC.

This clonotype has a handful of counts. The chain has TRBV12-5 and TRBJ1-1, with D possibly being TRBD1 (5 bases). V shed 8 bases and J shed 0 bases, with 10 bases lying between them. The CDR3 totals 13 residues. CDR1 is LGHNT and CDR2 is FRNRAP in the germline V gene. The CDR3 is CASLRGVNTEAFF. The CDR3 coding sequence is TGTGCTAGTTTGAGGGGAGTGAACACTGAAGCTTTCTTT.

There are many counts of this clonotype. The gene calls are TRBV7-2 and TRBJ1-1, with 10 bases that match TRBD1. Per the germline V gene, CDR1 is SGHTA and CDR2 is FQGNSA. CDR3 length: 18 amino acids. The trim removed 2 bases at V and 5 bases at J, leaving 14 bases unmatched. DNA of the CDR3: TGTGCCAGCAGCTTATTGCCTATGGGACAGGGGCTTTTAACTGAAGCTTTCTTT. As protein: CASSLLPMGQGLLTEAFF.

At least ten counts were recorded for this clonotype. This CDR3 is CATQGRVGTEAFF. In DNA form, the CDR3 reads TGTGCAACCCAGGGAAGGGTGGGGACTGAAGCTTTCTTT. V is TRBV24-1 and J is TRBJ1-1; TRBD1 is a possible D gene (5 bases). Germline loops: CDR1 KGHDR, CDR2 SFDVKD. The CDR3 consists of 13 residues.

This clonotype was picked up a small number of times. The V call is TRBV9, the J call TRBJ2-1; D uncertain. Trimming cost V 1 base and J 0 bases, with 14 bases left between them. The CDR3 length is 17 residues. Germline CDR1 and CDR2: SGDLS and YYNGEE. DNA of the CDR3: TGTGCCAGCAGCGTAACCTCACTCGTGAGCTCCTACAATGAGCAGTTCTTC. As protein: CASSVTSLVSSYNEQFF.

The table lists this clonotype with many counts. This rearrangement joins TRBV24-1 to TRBJ2-3, with D unclear. The CDR3 consists of 11 residues. V gave up 10 bases and J gave up 5 bases, with 9 bases separating them. Germline CDR1 reads KGHDR; CDR2 reads SFDVKD. The CDR3 coding sequence is TGTGCCACAAGGTCCGGAGATACGCAGTATTTT. The encoded protein is CATRSGDTQYF.

This clonotype was seen many times. V usage is TRBV2 and J usage is TRBJ2-3; TRBD1 might be the D (6 bases). V lost 3 bases, J lost 3 bases, and 16 bases lay in between. CDR1 is SNHLY and CDR2 is FYNNEI in the germline V gene. The CDR3 has 16 residues. The CDR3 DNA reads as TGTGCCAGCAGTGAGAGCCGGCCGCAGGGGACAGATACGCAGTATTTT. It specifies CASSESRPQGTDTQYF.